This T cell receptor beta chain comes out of a study of cytomegalovirus exposure and HLA in healthy donors. The CDR3 consists of 14 residues. V was pared by 0 bases and J by 2 bases, with 8 bases between. The germline V gene encodes CDR1 SGDLS and CDR2 YYNGEE. Assay used: immunoSEQ multiplex PCR; TCRdb lists only in-frame clones, some missing. The sample carries 30,000 to 40,000 clones, 85% to 95% recorded once. The chain recombines TRBV9 with TRBJ1-2; D possibly corresponds to TRBD1 (5 bases). The receptor's source is a man between 18 and 29 years old in good health and CMV-seronegative. The sequenced sample was PBMCs. The CDR3 region has the DNA TGTGCCAGCAGCGTAGGCCCAGGGAACTATGGCTACACCTTC. It codes for CASSVGPGNYGYTF.